One T cell receptor beta chain is described in this entry. What it recognizes is unknown. The data were taken from a study of beta chain features in type 1 diabetes. Study as a whole: Similarity in age, gender and cell yields was seen between patients and healthy donors.

Expressed TCRB transcripts were sequenced because the isolated RNA had all been reverse transcribed beforehand. Sequenced by immunoSEQ multiplex PCR; TCRdb stores in-frame clones only, minus some. Of more than 250,000 clones listed, more than 13% are singletons. Study observations and caveats: Researchers report that Type 1 diabetes patients had moderately but significantly shorter TCRB CDR3s across all four CD4+ subsets. Naive, central memory and regulatory TCRB repertoires appeared more similar among patients than healthy donors.

V lost 6 bases, J lost 0 bases, and 3 bases stayed unmatched. The CDR3 covers 16 residues. CDR1 SNHLY and CDR2 FYNNEI come from the germline V gene. The V call is TRBV2, the J call TRBJ2-1, with 12 bases lining up with TRBD2. The receptor was isolated from a man aged 30 to 39 with type 1 diabetes. The specimen sequenced was naive CD4+ T cells from blood. CDR3 bases: TGTGCCAGCAGACTGACTAGCGGGAGCTCCTACAATGAGCAGTTCTTC. Encoded protein: CASRLTSGSSYNEQFF.